This TCR beta chain stems from a study of T cell responses to AZD1222 COVID-19 vaccine. Libraries were prepared by immunoSEQ multiplex PCR; TCRdb keeps only in-frame clonotypes and omits some of them. The sample lists 75,000 to 85,000 clones; 87% were seen once. The V gene lost 3 bases and the J gene lost 10 bases, with 14 bases spanning the gap. Germline V gene sequence: CDR1 SGDLS, CDR2 YYNGEE. The CDR3 is 14 residues long. General study findings and limits: Seropositivity was recorded at baseline in only a handful of AZD1222 recipients. Breadth and depth of Spike-specific TCRs rose after two AZD1222 doses.

With respect to this clone: Its antigen is as yet unknown.

The sequence was collected from an adult who received the AZD1222 COVID-19 vaccine. The gene calls are TRBV9 and TRBJ1-6, with D perhaps matching TRBD1 (5 bases). Sequencing was performed on peripheral blood, taken 28 days after the second AZD1222 dose. The CDR3 protein is CASSAKGNLSPLHF. CDR3 in DNA: TGTGCCAGCAGCGCTAAGGGGAATTTATCACCCCTCCACTTT.